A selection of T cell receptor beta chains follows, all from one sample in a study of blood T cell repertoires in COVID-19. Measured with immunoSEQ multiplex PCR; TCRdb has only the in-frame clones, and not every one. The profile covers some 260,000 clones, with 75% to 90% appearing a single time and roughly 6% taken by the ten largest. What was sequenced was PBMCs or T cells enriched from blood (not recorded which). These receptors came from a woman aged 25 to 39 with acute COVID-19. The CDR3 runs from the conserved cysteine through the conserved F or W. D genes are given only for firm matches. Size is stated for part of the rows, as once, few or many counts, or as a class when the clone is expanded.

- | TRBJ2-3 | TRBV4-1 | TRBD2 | CASSGTSGGASTDTQYF | TGCGCCAGCAGCGGGACTAGCGGGGGGGCGAGCACAGATACGCAGTATTTT
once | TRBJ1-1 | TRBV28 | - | CASSLMGLEAFF | TGTGCCAGCAGTTTAATGGGGCTGGAAGCTTTCTTT
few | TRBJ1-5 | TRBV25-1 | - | CASSETQGMDQPQHF | TGTGCCAGCAGTGAAACGCAGGGAATGGATCAGCCCCAGCATTTT
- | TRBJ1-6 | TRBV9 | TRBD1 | CASSVAGTASNSPLHF | TGTGCCAGCAGCGTAGCTGGGACAGCCAGTAATTCACCCCTCCACTTT
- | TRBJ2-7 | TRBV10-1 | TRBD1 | CASQNRQGRNEQYF | TGCGCCAGCCAAAACAGACAGGGAAGGAACGAGCAGTACTTC
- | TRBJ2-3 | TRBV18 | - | CASSPSGLGTDTQYF | TGTGCCAGCTCACCCAGCGGTCTTGGCACAGATACGCAGTATTTT
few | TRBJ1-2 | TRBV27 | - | CASRSYLEAGWYGYTF | TGTGCCAGTCGATCCTATTTGGAGGCAGGCTGGTATGGCTACACCTTC
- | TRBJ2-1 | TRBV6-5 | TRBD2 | CASRPLAVSYNEQFF | TGTGCCAGCAGGCCACTAGCGGTCTCCTACAATGAGCAGTTCTTC
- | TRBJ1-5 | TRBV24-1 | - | CATSDLQGGPQHF | TGTGCCACCAGTGATTTGCAAGGGGGGCCCCAGCATTTT
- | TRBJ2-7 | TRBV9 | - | CASSARLGGDEQYF | TGTGCCAGCAGCGCTCGACTAGGAGGGGACGAGCAGTACTTC
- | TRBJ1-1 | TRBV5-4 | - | CASSLWGAEAFF | TGTGCCAGCAGCCTGTGGGGGGCTGAAGCTTTCTTT
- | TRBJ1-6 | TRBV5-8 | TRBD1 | CASSSTGVSLPNSPLHF | TGTGCCAGCAGCTCGACAGGGGTATCATTACCAAATTCACCCCTCCACTTT